This T cell receptor beta chain was observed in a study of response to subunit inactivated influenza vaccine. Study-wide results and caveats: The authors offered the suggestion that each seasonal influenza vaccination recruits few new T cells.

The germline CDR1 and CDR2 sequences are SGHVS and FQNEAQ. V lost 4 bases and J lost 2, with 12 bases in between. This CDR3 has 14 amino acids. Using its own MiXCR run on the RT-PCR reads, TCRdb lists one record per CDR3 protein. Found here are 700,000 to 800,000 distinct CDR3 sequences, less than 20% of them singletons; the top ten hold 9.5% to 13%. In its sample, this clonotype was seen a few times. Antigen unknown. This specimen consisted of PBMCs from blood, obtained 5 to 6 days after vaccination. The chain combines TRBV7-8 with TRBJ2-7; tentatively, D is TRBD2 (6 bases). The receptor's source is a man in his forties or fifties who received an inactivated influenza vaccine. CDR3 nucleotides: TGTGCCAGCAGCTCCGTCGGGGGAACCTACGAGCAGTACTTC. It encodes CASSSVGGTYEQYF.